The clone carrying this T cell receptor (beta chain) was seen at least ten times. This entry is derived from a study of human T cells and chemical hapten exposure. Using its own MiXCR run on the RACE reads, TCRdb lists one record per CDR3 protein. The sample yields over 300,000 distinct CDR3 sequences, less than 6.5% seen once. The CDR3 totals 14 residues. Germline lookup yields CDR1 SGHRS and CDR2 YFSETQ. V lost 4 bases to trimming and J lost 6 bases, with 17 bases between them. The time point here: pre-sensitization, week 0. Treatment indicated: therapeutic diphenylcyclopropenone sensitization with weekly scalp DPC.

The rearrangement uses TRBV5-1 and TRBJ2-7, with D hard to call. Source: whole blood, taken in connection with sensitization to the hapten diphenylcyclopropenone (DPC). The clonotype was recovered from a woman in her forties or fifties with alopecia areata. Some clones in this sample may be carry-over from other donors' samples. Here the CDR3 DNA reads TGCGCCAGCAGCCCTGAGATGGCTTCCCGCGAGCAGTACTTC. Translation gives CASSPEMASREQYF. The full variable domain, rest sourced from reference TRBV5-1 and TRBJ2-7, is KAGVTQTPRYLIKTRGQQVTLSCSPISGHRSVSWYQQTPGQGLQFLFEYFSETQRNKGNFPGRFSGRQFSNSRSEMNVSTLELGDSALYLCASSPEMASREQYFGPGTRLTVT.